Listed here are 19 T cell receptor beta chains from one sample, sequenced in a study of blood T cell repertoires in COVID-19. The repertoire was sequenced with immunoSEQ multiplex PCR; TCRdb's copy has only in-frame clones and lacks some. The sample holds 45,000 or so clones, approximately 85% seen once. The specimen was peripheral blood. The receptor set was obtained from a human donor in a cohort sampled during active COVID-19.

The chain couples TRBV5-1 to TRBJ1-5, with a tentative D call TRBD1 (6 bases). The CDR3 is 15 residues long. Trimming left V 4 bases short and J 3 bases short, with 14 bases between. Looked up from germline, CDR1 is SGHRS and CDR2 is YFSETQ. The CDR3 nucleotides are TGCGCCAGCAGCCCCACCGGACAGCACAATCAGCCCCAGCATTTT. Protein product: CASSPTGQHNQPQHF.

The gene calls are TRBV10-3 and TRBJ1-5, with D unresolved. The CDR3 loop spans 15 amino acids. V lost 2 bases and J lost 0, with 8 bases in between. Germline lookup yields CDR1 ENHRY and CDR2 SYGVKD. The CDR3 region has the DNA TGTGCCATCAGTGAGGCAACATTTAGCAATCAGCCCCAGCATTTT. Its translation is CAISEATFSNQPQHF.

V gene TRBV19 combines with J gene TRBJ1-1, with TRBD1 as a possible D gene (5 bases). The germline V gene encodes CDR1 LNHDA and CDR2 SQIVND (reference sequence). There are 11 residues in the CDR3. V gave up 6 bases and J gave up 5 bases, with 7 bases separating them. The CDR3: CASRRGTEAFF. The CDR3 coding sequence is TGTGCCAGTAGGCGGGGGACTGAAGCTTTCTTT.

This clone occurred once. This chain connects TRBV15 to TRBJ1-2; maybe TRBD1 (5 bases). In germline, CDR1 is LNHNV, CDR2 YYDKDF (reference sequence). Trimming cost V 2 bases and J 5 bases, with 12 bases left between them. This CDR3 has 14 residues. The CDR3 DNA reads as TGTGCCACCAGCAGACGGGGGGAGGATTATGGCTACACCTTC. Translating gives CATSRRGEDYGYTF.

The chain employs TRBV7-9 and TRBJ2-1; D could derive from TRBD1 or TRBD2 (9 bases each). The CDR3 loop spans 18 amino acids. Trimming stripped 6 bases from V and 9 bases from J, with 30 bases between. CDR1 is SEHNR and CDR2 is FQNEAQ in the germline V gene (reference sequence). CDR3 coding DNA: TGTGCCAGCAGTGAGAGGACAGGGGTTGTAGCGGGAGTGGGTGAGCAGTTCTTC. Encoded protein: CASSERTGVVAGVGEQFF.

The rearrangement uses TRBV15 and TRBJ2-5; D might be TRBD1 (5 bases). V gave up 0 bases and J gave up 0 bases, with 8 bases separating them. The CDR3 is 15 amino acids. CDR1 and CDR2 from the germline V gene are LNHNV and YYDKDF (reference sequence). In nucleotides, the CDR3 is TGTGCCACCAGCAGAGATCTAGGGGACCAAGAGACCCAGTACTTC. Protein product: CATSRDLGDQETQYF.

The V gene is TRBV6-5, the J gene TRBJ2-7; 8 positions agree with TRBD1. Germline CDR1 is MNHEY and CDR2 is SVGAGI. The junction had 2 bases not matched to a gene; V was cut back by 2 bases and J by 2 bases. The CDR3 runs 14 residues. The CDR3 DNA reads TGTGCCAGCAGTTACGGGACAGGTGCCTACGAGCAGTACTTC. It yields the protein CASSYGTGAYEQYF.

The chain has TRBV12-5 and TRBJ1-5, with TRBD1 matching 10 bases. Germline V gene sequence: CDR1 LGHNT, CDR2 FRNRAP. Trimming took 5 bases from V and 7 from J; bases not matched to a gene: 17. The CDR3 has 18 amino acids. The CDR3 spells CASGLRDRGSLQGQPQHF. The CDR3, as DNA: TGTGCTAGTGGTCTCCGGGACAGGGGTTCTCTACAGGGACAGCCCCAGCATTTT. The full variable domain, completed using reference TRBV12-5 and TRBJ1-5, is DARVTQTPRHKVTEMGQEVTMRCQPILGHNTVFWYRQTMMQGLELLAYFRNRAPLDDSGMPKDRFSAEMPDATLATLKIQPSEPRDSAVYFCASGLRDRGSLQGQPQHFGDGTRLSIL.

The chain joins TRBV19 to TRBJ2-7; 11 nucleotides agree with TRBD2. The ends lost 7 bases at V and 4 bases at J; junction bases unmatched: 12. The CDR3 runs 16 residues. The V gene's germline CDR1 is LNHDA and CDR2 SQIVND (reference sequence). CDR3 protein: CASTSRGTSGDYEQYF. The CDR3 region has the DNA TGTGCCAGTACTTCAAGGGGGACTAGCGGTGATTACGAGCAGTACTTC.

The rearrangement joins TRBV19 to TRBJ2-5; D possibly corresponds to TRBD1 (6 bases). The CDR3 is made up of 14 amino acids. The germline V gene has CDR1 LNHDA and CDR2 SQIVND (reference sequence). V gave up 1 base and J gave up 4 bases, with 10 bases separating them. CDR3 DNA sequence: TGTGCCAGTAGTATAGGGGGGCTCCGAGAGACCCAGTACTTC. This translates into CASSIGGLRETQYF.

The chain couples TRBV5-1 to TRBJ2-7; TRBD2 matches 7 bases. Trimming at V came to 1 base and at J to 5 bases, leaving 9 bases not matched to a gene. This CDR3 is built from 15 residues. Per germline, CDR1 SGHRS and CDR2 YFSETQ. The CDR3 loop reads CASSLSGTLSNEQYF. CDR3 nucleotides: TGCGCCAGCAGCTTGAGCGGGACCCTATCTAACGAGCAGTACTTC.

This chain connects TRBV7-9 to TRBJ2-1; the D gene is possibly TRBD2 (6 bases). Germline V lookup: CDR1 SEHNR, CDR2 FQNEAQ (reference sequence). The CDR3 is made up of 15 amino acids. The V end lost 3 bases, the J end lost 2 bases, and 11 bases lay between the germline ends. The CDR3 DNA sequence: TGTGCCAGCAGCTTGGAGGGGATTGCCTACAATGAGCAGTTCTTC. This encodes CASSLEGIAYNEQFF.

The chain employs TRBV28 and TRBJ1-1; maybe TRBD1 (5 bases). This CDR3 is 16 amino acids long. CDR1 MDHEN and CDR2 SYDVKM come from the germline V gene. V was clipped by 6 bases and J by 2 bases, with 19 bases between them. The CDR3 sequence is CASSLQPQGGNTEAFF. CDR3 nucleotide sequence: TGTGCCAGCAGCTTGCAGCCCCAGGGAGGAAACACTGAAGCTTTCTTT.

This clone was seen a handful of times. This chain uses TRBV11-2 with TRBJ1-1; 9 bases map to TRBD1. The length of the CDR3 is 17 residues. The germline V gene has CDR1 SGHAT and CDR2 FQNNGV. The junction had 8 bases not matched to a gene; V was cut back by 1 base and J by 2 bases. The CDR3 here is CASSLVSGTGPNTEAFF. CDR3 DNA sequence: TGTGCCAGCAGCTTAGTCTCCGGGACAGGGCCCAACACTGAAGCTTTCTTT.

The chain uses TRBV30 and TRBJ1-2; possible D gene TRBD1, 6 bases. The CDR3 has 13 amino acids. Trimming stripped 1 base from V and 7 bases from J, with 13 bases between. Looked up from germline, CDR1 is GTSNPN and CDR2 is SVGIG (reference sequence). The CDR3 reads CAWSGAGASGYTF. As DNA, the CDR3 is TGTGCCTGGAGTGGGGCGGGGGCTAGTGGCTACACCTTC.

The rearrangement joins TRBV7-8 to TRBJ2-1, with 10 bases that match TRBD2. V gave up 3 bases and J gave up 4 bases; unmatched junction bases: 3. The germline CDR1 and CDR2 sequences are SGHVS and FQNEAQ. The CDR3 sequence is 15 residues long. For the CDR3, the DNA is TGTGCCAGCAGCTTCCAGCGGGGGGGGTACAATGAGCAGTTCTTC. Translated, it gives CASSFQRGGYNEQFF.

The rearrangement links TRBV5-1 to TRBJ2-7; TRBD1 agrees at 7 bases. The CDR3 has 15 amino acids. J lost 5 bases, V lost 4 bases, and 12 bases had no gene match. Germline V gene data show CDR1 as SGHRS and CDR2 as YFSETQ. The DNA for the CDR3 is TGCGCCAGCAGCCAGGTGACAGGGATAAAAGACGAGCAGTACTTC. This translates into CASSQVTGIKDEQYF.

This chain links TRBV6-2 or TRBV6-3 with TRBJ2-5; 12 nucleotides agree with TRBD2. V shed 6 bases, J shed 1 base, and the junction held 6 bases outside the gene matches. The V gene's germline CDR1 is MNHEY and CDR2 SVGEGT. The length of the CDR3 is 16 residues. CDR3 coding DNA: TGTGCCAGCAGCCCAGGACTAGCGGGAATCCAAGAGACCCAGTACTTC. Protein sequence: CASSPGLAGIQETQYF.

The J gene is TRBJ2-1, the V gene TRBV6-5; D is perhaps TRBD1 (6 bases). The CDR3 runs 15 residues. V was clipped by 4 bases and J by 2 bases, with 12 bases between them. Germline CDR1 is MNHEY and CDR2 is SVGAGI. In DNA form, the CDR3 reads TGTGCCAGCAGTTCGGACAGAGGAACCTACAATGAGCAGTTCTTC. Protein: CASSSDRGTYNEQFF.